This section outlines one TCR beta chain sequence together with its context. Its antigen is currently unknown. This specimen belongs to a study of T cells in Graves' hyperthyroidism and ophthalmopathy. General study results and limits: Most clonotypes expanded in the thyroid (above 0.001) were also present in blood. From stable hyperthyroidism, ophthalmopathy was set apart by a 13 V-J model.

From RNA transcripts, TCR beta CDR3 regions were amplified. First-round RT-PCR of the TCR CDR3 relied on the HTBI primer set. TCRdb recomputed calls from the multiplex PCR reads with MiXCR, one row per CDR3 protein. The data hold a few hundred thousand distinct CDR3 sequences, with around 46% observed a single time. The CDR3 loop spans 14 amino acids. Trimming took off 0 bases at V and 4 bases at J, with 9 bases between the two ends. In germline, CDR1 is SGHVS, CDR2 FNYEAQ. This receptor was identified in an adult woman with Graves' disease, either hyperthyroidism or ophthalmopathy (not recorded which). The sequenced sample was peripheral blood or thyroid tissue (not recorded which). The rearrangement uses TRBV7-6 and TRBJ2-5, with a weak D call TRBD2 (6 bases). CDR3 region: CASSLARELETQYF. The DNA of the CDR3 is TGTGCCAGCAGCTTAGCGCGGGAACTAGAGACCCAGTACTTC.